Below are 4 T cell receptor beta chains sequenced from a single sample in a study of T cells in Graves' hyperthyroidism and ophthalmopathy (dated by TCRdb to between 2018 and 2021). Libraries were prepared through multiplex PCR. Sequencing used an Illumina HiSeq 2000. TCR beta CDR3 regions were amplified from RNA transcripts. A first-round RT-PCR of the TCR CDR3 used the HTBI primer set with the Qiagen OneStep RT-PCR kit. The public reads were reanalyzed by TCRdb: fastp trimming at Q25, MiXCR alignment, in-frame beta chains only. Merged by CDR3 protein, the rows form single entries marked with the most common genes and DNA. Within this sample are fewer than 350,000 distinct CDR3 sequences, with over 15% of them counted one time only. The top ten clones comprise around 16% of the sample. Material for sequencing was blood. These receptor sequences come from a woman in her forties with Graves' ophthalmopathy.

This clonotype was detected a few times. The chain carries TRBV6-1 and TRBJ1-1; D unresolved. The CDR3 is 13 amino acids. Germline V lookup: CDR1 MNHNS, CDR2 SASEGT. With 5 bases removed from V and 3 bases from J, the gap between germline ends came to 10 bases. The CDR3, as DNA: TGTGCCAGCAGTCGGCACCGGGACACTGAAGCTTTCTTT. It translates to CASSRHRDTEAFF.

The rearrangement links TRBV7-9 to TRBJ2-7; 7 bases fit TRBD1. The V segment lost 5 bases and the J segment 3 bases; nucleotides outside the gene matches: 10. Germline assignment: CDR1 SEHNR and CDR2 FQNEAQ (reference sequence). CDR3 length equals 15 residues. CDR3 residues: CASSITGQKNYEQYF. The CDR3 region has the DNA TGTGCCAGCAGCATCACGGGACAGAAGAACTACGAGCAGTACTTC.

V usage is TRBV20-1 and J usage is TRBJ2-7; D is ambiguous. The CDR3 is made up of 11 amino acids. Per germline, CDR1 DFQATT and CDR2 SNEGSKA (reference sequence). V gave up 5 bases and J gave up 4 bases, with 9 bases separating them. The CDR3 protein is CSAQDGYEQYF. The DNA for the CDR3 is TGCAGTGCTCAAGACGGTTACGAGCAGTACTTC.

V is TRBV10-3 and J is TRBJ1-3; the D gene is possibly TRBD1 (5 bases). V lost 4 bases and J 0 bases, leaving 10 bases between the germline ends. Germline loops: CDR1 ENHRY, CDR2 SYGVKD. This CDR3 is built from 15 residues. CDR3 loop: CAISAAGNSGNTIYF. The CDR3 DNA sequence: TGTGCCATCAGTGCTGCAGGGAACTCTGGAAACACCATATATTTT.